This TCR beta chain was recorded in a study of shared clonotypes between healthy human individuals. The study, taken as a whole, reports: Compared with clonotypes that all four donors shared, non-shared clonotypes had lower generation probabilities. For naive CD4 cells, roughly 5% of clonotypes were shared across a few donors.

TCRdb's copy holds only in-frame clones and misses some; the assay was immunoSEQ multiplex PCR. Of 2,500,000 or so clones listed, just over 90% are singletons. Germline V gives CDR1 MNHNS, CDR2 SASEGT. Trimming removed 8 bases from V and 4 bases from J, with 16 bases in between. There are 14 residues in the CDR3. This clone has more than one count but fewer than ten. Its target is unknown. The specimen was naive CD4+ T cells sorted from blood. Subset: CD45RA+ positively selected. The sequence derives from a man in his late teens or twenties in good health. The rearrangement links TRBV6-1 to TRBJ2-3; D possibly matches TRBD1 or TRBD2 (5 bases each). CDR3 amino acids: CASSERGPPDTQYF. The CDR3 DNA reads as TGTGCCAGCTCGGAACGGGGCCCACCAGATACGCAGTATTTT.